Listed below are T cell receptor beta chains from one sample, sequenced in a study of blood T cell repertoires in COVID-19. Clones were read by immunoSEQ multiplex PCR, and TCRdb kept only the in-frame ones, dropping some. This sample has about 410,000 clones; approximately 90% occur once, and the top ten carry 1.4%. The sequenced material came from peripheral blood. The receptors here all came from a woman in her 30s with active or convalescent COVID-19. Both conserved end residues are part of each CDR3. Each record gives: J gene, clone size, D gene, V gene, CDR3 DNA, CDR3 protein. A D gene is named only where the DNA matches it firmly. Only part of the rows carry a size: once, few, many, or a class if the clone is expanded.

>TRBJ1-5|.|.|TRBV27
TGTGCCAGCAGTTTATCGCCAGGGTGGCAGCCCCAGCATTTT
CASSLSPGWQPQHF
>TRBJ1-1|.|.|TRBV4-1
TGCGCCAGCAGCCAAGACTGGCAGGGAGGGGGATACACTGAAGCTTTCTTT
CASSQDWQGGGYTEAFF
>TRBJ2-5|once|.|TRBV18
TGTGCCAGCTCACCATTAGGGGTCGGGAGTCCAGAGACCCAGTACTTC
CASSPLGVGSPETQYF
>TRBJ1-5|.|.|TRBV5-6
TGTGCCAGCAGCCCGGGAGGTAGCAATCAGCCCCAGCATTTT
CASSPGGSNQPQHF
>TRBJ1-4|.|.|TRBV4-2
TGTGCCAGCAGCCAGCTCGAAGGGCAGGGTGAAAAACTGTTTTTT
CASSQLEGQGEKLFF
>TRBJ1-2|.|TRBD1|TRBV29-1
TGCAGCGTCGATCCCCAGGGGGCGCATGGCTACACCTTC
CSVDPQGAHGYTF
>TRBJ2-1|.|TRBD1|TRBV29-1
TGCAGCGTTGGGGACAGCTTCAACAATGAGCAGTTCTTC
CSVGDSFNNEQFF
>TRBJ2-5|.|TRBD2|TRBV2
TGTGCCAGCAGCGGGATGACTAGCGGGGGGGCCCAGGAGACCCAGTACTTC
CASSGMTSGGAQETQYF
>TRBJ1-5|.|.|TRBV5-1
TGCGCCAGCAGCTTGGGTGGGGAGGGTGGTCAGCCCCAGCATTTT
CASSLGGEGGQPQHF
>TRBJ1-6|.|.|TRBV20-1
TGCAGTGCTAGTCCCGGGACATCGGTCCCCTATAATTCACCCCTCCACTTT
CSASPGTSVPYNSPLHF